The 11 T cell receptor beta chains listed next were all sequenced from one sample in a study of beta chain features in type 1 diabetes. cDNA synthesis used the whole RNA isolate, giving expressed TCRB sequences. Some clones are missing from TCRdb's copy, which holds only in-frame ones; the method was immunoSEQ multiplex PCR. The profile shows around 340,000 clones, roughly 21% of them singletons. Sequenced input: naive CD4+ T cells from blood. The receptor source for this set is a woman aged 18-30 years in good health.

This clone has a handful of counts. The CDR3 protein is CSAGLRTDTQYF. The CDR3 coding sequence is TGCAGCGCGGGACTCCGCACAGATACGCAGTATTTT. The V and J genes are TRBV29-1 and TRBJ2-3; D possibly corresponds to TRBD2 (6 bases). The germline CDR1 and CDR2 sequences are SQVTM and ANQGSEA. Trimming shortened V by 7 bases and J by 1 base, and 9 bases separated the two germline ends. The CDR3 has 12 amino acids.

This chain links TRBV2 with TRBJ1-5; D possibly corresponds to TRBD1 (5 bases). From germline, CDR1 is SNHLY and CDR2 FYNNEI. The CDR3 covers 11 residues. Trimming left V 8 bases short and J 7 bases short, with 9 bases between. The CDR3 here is CASGGEQPQHF. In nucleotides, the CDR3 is TGTGCCAGCGGGGGGGAGCAGCCCCAGCATTTT.

CDR3 coding DNA: TGTGCCAGCAGCTCCGGACAGGGCCGGGGGACAGATACGCAGTATTTT. This encodes CASSSGQGRGTDTQYF. This chain joins TRBV7-2 and TRBJ2-3; TRBD1 matches 8 bases. There are 16 residues in the CDR3. Losses at the gene ends were 4 bases for V and 3 bases for J; bases not matched to a gene: 9. Per the germline V gene, CDR1 is SGHTA and CDR2 is FQGNSA.

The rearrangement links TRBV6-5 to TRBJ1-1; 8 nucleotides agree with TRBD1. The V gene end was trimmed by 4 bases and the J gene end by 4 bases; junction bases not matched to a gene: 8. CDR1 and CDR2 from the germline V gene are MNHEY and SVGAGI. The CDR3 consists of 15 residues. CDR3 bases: TGTGCCAGCAGTTCCCAGGGGGCAGGTGGCACTGAAGCTTTCTTT. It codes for CASSSQGAGGTEAFF.

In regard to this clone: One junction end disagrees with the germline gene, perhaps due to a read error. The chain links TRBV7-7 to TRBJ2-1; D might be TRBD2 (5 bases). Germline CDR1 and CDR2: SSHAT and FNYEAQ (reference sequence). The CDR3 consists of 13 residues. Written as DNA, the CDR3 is TGTGCTAGCAGCTTAGGTGCCGACTACGGGCAGTTCTTC. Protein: CASSLGADYGQFF.

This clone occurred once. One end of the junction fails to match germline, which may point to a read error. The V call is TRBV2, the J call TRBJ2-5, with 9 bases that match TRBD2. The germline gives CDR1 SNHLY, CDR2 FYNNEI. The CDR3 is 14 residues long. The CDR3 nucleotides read TGTGCCAGCAGTGAAGAGGCTAGCGGGGCGGCCTTGAACTTC. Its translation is CASSEEASGAALNF. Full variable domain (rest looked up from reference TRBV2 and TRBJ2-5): EPEVTQTPSHQVTQMGQEVILRCVPISNHLYFYWYRQILGQKVEFLVSFYNNEISEKSEIFDDQFSVERPDGSNFTLKIRSTKLEDSAMYFCASSEEASGAALNFGPGTRLLVL.

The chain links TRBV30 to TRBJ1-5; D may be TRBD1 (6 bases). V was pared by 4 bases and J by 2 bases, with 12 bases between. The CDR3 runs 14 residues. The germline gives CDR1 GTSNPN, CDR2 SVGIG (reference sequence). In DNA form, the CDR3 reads TGTGCCTGGACCCTACAGGGTGGCAATCAGCCCCAGCATTTT. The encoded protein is CAWTLQGGNQPQHF.

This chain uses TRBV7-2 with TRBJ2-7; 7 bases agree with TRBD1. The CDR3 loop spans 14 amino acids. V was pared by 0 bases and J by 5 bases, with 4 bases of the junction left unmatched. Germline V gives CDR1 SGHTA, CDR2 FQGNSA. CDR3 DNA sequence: TGTGCCAGCAGCTTAGCGACAGGGAGCCACGAGCAGTACTTC. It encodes CASSLATGSHEQYF.

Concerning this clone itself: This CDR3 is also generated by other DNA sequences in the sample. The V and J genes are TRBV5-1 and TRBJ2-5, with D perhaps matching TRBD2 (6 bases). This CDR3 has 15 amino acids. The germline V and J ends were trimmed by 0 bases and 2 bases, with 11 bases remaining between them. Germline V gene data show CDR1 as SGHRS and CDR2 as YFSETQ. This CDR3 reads CASSLGSGGQETQYF. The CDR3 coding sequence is TGCGCCAGCAGCTTGGGTTCAGGAGGGCAAGAGACCCAGTACTTC.

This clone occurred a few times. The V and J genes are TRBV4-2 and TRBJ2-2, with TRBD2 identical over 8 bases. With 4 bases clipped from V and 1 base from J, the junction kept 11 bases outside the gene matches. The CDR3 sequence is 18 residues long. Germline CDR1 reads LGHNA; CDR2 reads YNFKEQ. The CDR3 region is CASSPQTVTSGNTGELFF. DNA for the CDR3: TGTGCCAGCAGCCCGCAGACAGTCACTAGCGGGAACACCGGGGAGCTGTTTTTT.

The chain's CDR3 is CASSQHRGIEDTEAFF. The CDR3 DNA follows: TGCGCCAGCAGCCAACACAGGGGTATCGAGGACACTGAAGCTTTCTTT. The rearrangement links TRBV4-1 to TRBJ1-1; TRBD1 aligns across 7 bases. There are 16 residues in the CDR3. Trimming removed 2 bases from V and 3 bases from J; junction bases left unmatched: 9. Germline-derived CDR1 and CDR2 are MGHRA and YSYEKL.